Following are 18 T cell receptor beta chains from one sample sequenced in a study of beta chain features in type 1 diabetes. The entirety of the isolated RNA underwent reverse transcription, so expressed TCRB transcripts were sequenced. Clones were sequenced by immunoSEQ multiplex PCR, and TCRdb holds only the in-frame ones, with some missing. Among 330,000 or so clones, about 14% were seen once, and the ten largest hold 6.7%. Sequenced: central memory CD4+ T cells from blood. The receptors were sampled from a young man in good health.

The chain recombines TRBV2 with TRBJ1-4; D unclear. Trimming took 4 bases from V and 8 from J, leaving 5 bases between them. This CDR3 region has 11 residues. Looked up from germline, CDR1 is SNHLY and CDR2 is FYNNEI. CDR3 region: CASSAAEKLFF. In DNA form, the CDR3 reads TGTGCCAGCAGTGCGGCCGAAAAACTGTTTTTT.

This clone was found a few times. This chain connects TRBV6-6 to TRBJ2-7; D is uncertain. The CDR3 totals 13 residues. The V end lost 6 bases, the J end lost 5 bases, and 14 bases lay between the germline ends. The germline gives CDR1 MNHNY, CDR2 SVGAGI (reference sequence). In DNA, the CDR3 is TGTGCCAGCAGGATGGGGATGATAGACGAGCAGTACGTC. Translation gives CASRMGMIDEQYV.

This clone was picked up a small number of times. The V gene is TRBV4-1, the J gene TRBJ2-1; tentative D call: TRBD2 (5 bases). The CDR3 loop spans 16 amino acids. Per the germline V gene, CDR1 is MGHRA and CDR2 is YSYEKL. Trimming removed 4 bases at V and 4 bases at J, with 17 bases between. The CDR3 loop reads CASSRDKGAAYNEQFF. The CDR3 DNA sequence: TGCGCCAGCAGCCGAGACAAGGGAGCGGCATACAATGAGCAGTTCTTC.

This rearrangement joins TRBV4-1 to TRBJ1-5; D ambiguous. V was clipped by 4 bases and J by 3 bases, with 19 bases between them. From germline, CDR1 is MGHRA and CDR2 YSYEKL. The length of the CDR3 is 17 residues. The CDR3 bases are TGCGCCAGCAGCCCCCGCTCGGGCACGTCAAACAATCAGCCCCAGCATTTT. Translated, it gives CASSPRSGTSNNQPQHF.

This clone was observed a handful of times. The chain links TRBV9 to TRBJ1-2; tentative D call: TRBD1 (5 bases). The germline V gene encodes CDR1 SGDLS and CDR2 YYNGEE. V lost 4 bases, J lost 8 bases, and 18 bases lay in between. There are 14 residues in the CDR3. CDR3 nucleotides: TGTGCCAGCAGCCTTCCAGGGAAGGACTTAGGCTACACCTTC. This gives the protein CASSLPGKDLGYTF.

This clone was seen a few times. V usage is TRBV6-5 and J usage is TRBJ1-4; 7 bases fit TRBD1. This CDR3 has 13 residues. Trimming removed 6 bases from V and 6 bases from J; junction bases left unmatched: 4. Germline V gene sequence: CDR1 MNHEY, CDR2 SVGAGI. The CDR3 sequence: CASRSGGHEKLFF. The CDR3 nucleotides are TGTGCCAGCAGGTCAGGGGGACATGAAAAACTGTTTTTT.

This clone was recorded a few times. The chain has TRBV4-3 and TRBJ2-3; no clear D. The CDR3 consists of 18 residues. Germline CDR1 LGHNA, CDR2 YSLEER. Trimming pared 1 base from V and 0 bases from J, leaving 17 bases between. The CDR3 loop is CASSQGISRAQSTDTQYF. The DNA for the CDR3 is TGCGCCAGCAGCCAAGGAATTTCAAGGGCCCAAAGCACAGATACGCAGTATTTT.

The V and J genes are TRBV18 and TRBJ1-3, with D possibly TRBD1 on 6 matching bases. The CDR3 runs 16 residues. V was clipped by 1 base and J by 4 bases, with 14 bases between them. Germline V CDR1 and CDR2: KGHSH, LQKENI. CDR3 loop: CASSPLSSQGGNTIYF. Here the CDR3 DNA reads TGTGCCAGCTCACCACTCTCCTCACAGGGAGGAAACACCATATATTTT.

This chain connects TRBV10-2 to TRBJ1-5; no clear D gene. Germline V gene sequence: CDR1 WSHSY, CDR2 SAAADI. V shed 3 bases and J shed 2 bases, with 8 bases lying between them. This CDR3 comprises 14 residues. The DNA for the CDR3 is TGCGCCAGCAGTGATTTCTCAGGCAATCAGCCCCAGCATTTT. It specifies CASSDFSGNQPQHF.

CDR3 DNA: TGCGCCAGCAGCCAAGGGGGACAGGGACTCTATGGCTACACCTTC. Amino acid sequence: CASSQGGQGLYGYTF. The genes are TRBV4-1 and TRBJ1-2, with 9 bases aligning to TRBD1. This CDR3 comprises 15 residues. The ends lost 1 base at V and 4 bases at J; junction bases unmatched: 4. Germline-derived CDR1 and CDR2 are MGHRA and YSYEKL.

The chain is built from TRBV4-1 and TRBJ1-2; 10 nucleotides align to TRBD1. The CDR3 has 20 residues. The germline V gene encodes CDR1 MGHRA and CDR2 YSYEKL. Losses at the gene ends were 3 bases for V and 0 bases for J; bases not matched to a gene: 16. CDR3 nucleotide sequence: TGCGCCAGCAGCCACACGATAAAAGGACAGGGGGTACGTTCTAACTATGGCTACACCTTC. It specifies CASSHTIKGQGVRSNYGYTF.

This clone was seen repeatedly, ten times or more. This chain uses TRBV11-2 with TRBJ2-4; 12 bases match TRBD2. From germline, CDR1 is SGHAT and CDR2 FQNNGV. V shed 6 bases, J shed 7 bases, and the junction held 7 bases outside the gene matches. This CDR3 is built from 15 residues. The CDR3 nucleotides read TGTGCCAGCAGATTACTAGCGGGAGGACTGAACATTCAGTACTTC. It yields the protein CASRLLAGGLNIQYF.

This clone has only a few counts. The J gene is TRBJ2-1, the V gene TRBV29-1; 8 nucleotides match TRBD2. CDR3 length: 15 amino acids. Trimming removed 7 bases from V and 1 base from J; junction bases left unmatched: 9. The V gene's germline CDR1 is SQVTM and CDR2 ANQGSEA. CDR3 sequence reads: CSGSDGTRSYNEQFF. CDR3 in DNA: TGCAGCGGGTCGGATGGGACTAGATCCTACAATGAGCAGTTCTTC.

The genes are TRBV10-3 and TRBJ2-3, with TRBD1 matching 9 bases. Germline CDR1 reads ENHRY; CDR2 reads SYGVKD. The CDR3 length is 15 residues. V lost 6 bases to trimming and J lost 4 bases; unmatched junction nucleotides: 8. In DNA form, the CDR3 reads TGTGCCATCAGCGCCGACAGGGGGACGGCAGATACGCAGTATTTT. Translating gives CAISADRGTADTQYF.

The chain is built from TRBV7-3 and TRBJ2-1; 11 nucleotides match TRBD2. With V trimmed by 3 bases and J by 7 bases, 14 bases remained unmatched. Germline V gene sequence: CDR1 SGHTA, CDR2 FQGTGA. This CDR3 spans 18 amino acids. CDR3 DNA: TGTGCCAGCAGCTTGCGGGTAGCGGGAGGGCGGAGTATGAATGAGCAGTTCTTC. This sequence encodes CASSLRVAGGRSMNEQFF.

This clone was observed a few times. V usage is TRBV11-3 and J usage is TRBJ2-1; the D gene is possibly TRBD2 (6 bases). Germline V lookup: CDR1 SGHNT, CDR2 YENEEA. The V end lost 1 base, the J end lost 9 bases, and 13 bases lay between the germline ends. CDR3 length: 14 residues. The CDR3 region is CASSLAPSASEQFF. The DNA of the CDR3 is TGTGCCAGCAGCTTAGCCCCTAGCGCGAGTGAGCAGTTCTTC.

The chain is built from TRBV2 and TRBJ1-2; maybe TRBD1 (5 bases). V gave up 5 bases and J gave up 4 bases, with 14 bases separating them. This CDR3 has 14 amino acids. From germline, CDR1 is SNHLY and CDR2 FYNNEI. The CDR3 DNA reads TGTGCCAGCAGTCCCAACGACAGAAGCTATGGCTACACCTTC. Residues: CASSPNDRSYGYTF.

This chain uses TRBV5-4 with TRBJ2-2, with 7 bases aligning to TRBD2. Germline assignment: CDR1 SGHNT and CDR2 YYREEE (reference sequence). CDR3 length: 16 amino acids. V trimming: 1 base; J trimming: 2 bases; junction bases outside the gene matches: 5. The CDR3 loop is CASSLPRGGNTGELFF. Written as DNA, the CDR3 is TGTGCCAGCAGCTTGCCCCGCGGGGGTAACACCGGGGAGCTGTTTTTT.